Given below is one T cell receptor beta chain in context. The data stem from a study of T cells after yellow fever vaccination. TCRdb called the 5' RACE reads again in MiXCR, with one record for every CDR3 protein. Here the sample spans 250,000 to 400,000 distinct CDR3 sequences, roughly 4.3% being singletons. CDR3 length: 15 residues. Trimming took off 2 bases at V and 7 bases at J, with 16 bases between the two ends. In germline, CDR1 is SGHRS, CDR2 YFSETQ. The sequence was obtained from a man between 18 and 35 years old who received the YFV17D yellow fever vaccine. The J gene is TRBJ2-1, the V gene TRBV5-1; maybe TRBD2 (6 bases). The input for sequencing was PBMCs, taken 5 days after the yellow fever booster vaccination. The CDR3 sequence is CASSFRGTRKNEQFF. The CDR3 DNA is TGCGCCAGCAGCTTCCGGGGGACCAGAAAAAATGAGCAGTTCTTC.